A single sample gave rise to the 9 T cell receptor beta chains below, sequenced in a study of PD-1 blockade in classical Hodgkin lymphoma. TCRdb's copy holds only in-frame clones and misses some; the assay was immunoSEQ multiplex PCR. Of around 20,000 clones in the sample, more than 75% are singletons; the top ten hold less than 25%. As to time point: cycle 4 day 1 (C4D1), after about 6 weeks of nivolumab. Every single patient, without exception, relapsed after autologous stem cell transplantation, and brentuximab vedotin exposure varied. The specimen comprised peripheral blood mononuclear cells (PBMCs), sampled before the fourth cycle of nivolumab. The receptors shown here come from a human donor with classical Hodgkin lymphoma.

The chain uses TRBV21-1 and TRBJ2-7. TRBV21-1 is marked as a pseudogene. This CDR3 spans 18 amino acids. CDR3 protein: CASSKLVGRDRLTYEQYV. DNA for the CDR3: TGTGCCAGCAGCAAATTAGTCGGGAGGGACAGGTTAACCTACGAGCAGTACGTC.

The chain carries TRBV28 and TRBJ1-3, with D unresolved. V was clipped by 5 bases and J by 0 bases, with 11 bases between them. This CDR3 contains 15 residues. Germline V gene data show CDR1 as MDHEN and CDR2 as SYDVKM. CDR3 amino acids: CASSLQSYSGNTIYF. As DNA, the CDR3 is TGTGCCAGCAGTCTACAGTCCTACTCTGGAAACACCATATATTTT.

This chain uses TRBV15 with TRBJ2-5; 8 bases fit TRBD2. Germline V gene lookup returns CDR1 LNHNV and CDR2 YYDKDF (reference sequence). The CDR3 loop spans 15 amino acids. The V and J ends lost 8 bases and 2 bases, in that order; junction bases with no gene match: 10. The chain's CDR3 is CATEVGLAGQETQYF. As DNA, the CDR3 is TGTGCCACCGAAGTCGGACTAGCAGGGCAAGAGACCCAGTACTTC.

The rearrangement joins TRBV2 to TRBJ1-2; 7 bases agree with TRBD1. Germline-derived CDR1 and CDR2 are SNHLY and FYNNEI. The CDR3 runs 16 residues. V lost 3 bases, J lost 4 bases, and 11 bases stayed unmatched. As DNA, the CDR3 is TGTGCCAGCAGTGAGTTACGAGGGGGCGCTGGCTATGGCTACACCTTC. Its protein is CASSELRGGAGYGYTF.

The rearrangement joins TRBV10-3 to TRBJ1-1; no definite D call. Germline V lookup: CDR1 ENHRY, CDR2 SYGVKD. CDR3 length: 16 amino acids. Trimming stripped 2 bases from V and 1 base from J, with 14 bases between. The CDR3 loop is CAISEDGTAGNTEAFF. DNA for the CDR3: TGTGCCATCAGTGAGGATGGAACAGCTGGGAACACTGAAGCTTTCTTT.

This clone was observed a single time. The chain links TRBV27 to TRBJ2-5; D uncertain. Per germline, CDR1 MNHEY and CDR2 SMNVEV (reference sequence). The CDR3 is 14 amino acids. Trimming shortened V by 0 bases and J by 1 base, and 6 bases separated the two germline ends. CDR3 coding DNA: TGTGCCAGCAGTTTATCGTTCGTCCAAGAGACCCAGTACTTC. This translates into CASSLSFVQETQYF.

This CDR3 reads CASTSGTSVKRGYEQYF. In nucleotides, the CDR3 is TGTGCCAGCACCTCCGGGACTAGCGTCAAACGGGGCTACGAGCAGTACTTC. The chain couples TRBV27 to TRBJ2-7, with TRBD2 identical over 10 bases. Trimming took 7 bases from V and 3 from J; bases not matched to a gene: 15. The CDR3 consists of 17 residues. CDR1 is MNHEY, CDR2 SMNVEV, per germline (reference sequence).

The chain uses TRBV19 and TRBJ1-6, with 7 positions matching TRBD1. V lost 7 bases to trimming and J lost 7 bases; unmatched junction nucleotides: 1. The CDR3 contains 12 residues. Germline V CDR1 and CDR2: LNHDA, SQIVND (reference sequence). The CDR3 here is CASTGQNSPLHF. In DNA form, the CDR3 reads TGTGCCAGTACGGGACAGAATTCACCCCTCCACTTT.

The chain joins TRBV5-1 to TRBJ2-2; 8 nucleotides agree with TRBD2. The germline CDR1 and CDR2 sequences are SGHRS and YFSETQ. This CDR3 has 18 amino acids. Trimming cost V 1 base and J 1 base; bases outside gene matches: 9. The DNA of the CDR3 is TGCGCCAGCAGCTTGTATCCTGTCGGGACTAGGAACACCGGGGAGCTGTTTTTT. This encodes CASSLYPVGTRNTGELFF.